The rows below give T cell receptor beta chains drawn from one sample of a study of shared clonotypes between healthy human individuals. Sequencing used immunoSEQ multiplex PCR; TCRdb keeps in-frame clones, though not all of them. The data contain millions of clones, approximately 93% of them singletons. Sequenced: naive CD4+ T cells from PBMCs. All receptors come from a man between 18 and 35 years old in good health. Some clones in this sample may be carry-over from other donors' samples. CDR3s leave out the opening cysteine and the closing phenylalanine or tryptophan.

V gene	J gene	CDR3 protein
TRBV4-2	TRBJ2-3	ASSQGVIGGTDTQY
TRBV6-6	TRBJ2-2	ASSRPIGGTGELF
TRBV9	TRBJ2-7	ASSVGDSHYEQY
TRBV28	TRBJ2-2	ASSLGGTFLLSGELF
TRBV30	TRBJ2-7	AWGQGHEQY
TRBV6-6	TRBJ2-7	ASRPRGGTPTYEQY
TRBV5-8	TRBJ2-2	ASSLWTGGYGAGELF
TRBV19	TRBJ1-2	ASSGTDYGYT
TRBV11-2	TRBJ2-4	ASRGTGTLKNIQY
TRBV6-1	TRBJ2-1	ASSGGQGLF
TRBV5-1	TRBJ1-2	ASSAPGTGRAYGYT
TRBV28	TRBJ2-7	ASGTSGSEEQY
TRBV7-6	TRBJ2-7	ASSPGAGGN
TRBV28	TRBJ2-1	ASRFIRVPGYYNEQF
TRBV9	TRBJ1-3	ASSVDKGQSPYTIY
TRBV7-2	TRBJ2-7	ASSLPTWFIYEQY
TRBV28	TRBJ2-7	ASSRGGYEQY
TRBV10-3	TRBJ1-1	AIRQTSKTEAF
TRBV9	TRBJ1-1	ASSPSTDATEAF
TRBV2	TRBJ1-1	ASSETDSGGAF
TRBV7-9	TRBJ2-1	ASSLPPSSYNEQF
TRBV5-1	TRBJ1-2	ASSLGGQFSNGYT
TRBV28	TRBJ1-3	ASRGPGGNTIY